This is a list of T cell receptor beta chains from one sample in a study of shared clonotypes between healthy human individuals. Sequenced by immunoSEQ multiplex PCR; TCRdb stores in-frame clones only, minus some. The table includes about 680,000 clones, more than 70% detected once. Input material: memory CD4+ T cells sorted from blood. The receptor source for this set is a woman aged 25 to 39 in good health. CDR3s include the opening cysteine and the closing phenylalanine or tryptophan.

CDR3: CASSSNRVSNTGELFF; V: TRBV7-6
CDR3: CASSLGQGATLRGYTF; V: TRBV7-2
CDR3: CSARRDLPPFF; V: TRBV20-1
CDR3: CASSSRTYSSYEQYF; V: TRBV27
CDR3: CASSESGGTGLPSYEQYF; V: TRBV25-1
CDR3: CASSFSPDSTNTGELFF; V: TRBV7-3
CDR3: CASSAQGHGYTF; V: TRBV2
CDR3: CASSARDAHQETQYF; V: TRBV9
CDR3: CASSFGGHSSYGYTF; V: TRBV28
CDR3: CASSTLDGLGYGYTF; V: TRBV28
CDR3: CASRGGQGVHTEAFF; V: TRBV27
CDR3: CASSLDRGHTGELFF; V: TRBV11-2
CDR3: CASTRGWGGLNEKLFF; V: TRBV28
CDR3: CASSYPPGTGLGANVLTF; V: TRBV21-1
CDR3: CASSLGGQQETQYF; V: TRBV5-4
CDR3: CASSQDYATSGSTLSYEQYF; V: TRBV14
CDR3: CASRPTTGEGYF; V: TRBV6-6
CDR3: CASTVQGDTGELFF; V: TRBV6-1
CDR3: CASTPTGTSNEQYF; V: TRBV6-5
CDR3: CASSSRGQGVFNTGELFF; V: TRBV7-2
CDR3: CASRTGSVNTEAFF; V: TRBV5-5
CDR3: CASSLEFRREQYF; V: TRBV28
CDR3: CASSLLRDQFF; V: TRBV7-2
CDR3: CASSQLPGQGIYEQYF; V: TRBV14
CDR3: CASSLGSGSSYEQYF; V: TRBV7-8
CDR3: CASTLRTGHAYEQYF; V: TRBV6-1
CDR3: CASSLGAAPYEQYF; V: TRBV11-2
CDR3: CASTPPTGELFF; V: TRBV25-1
CDR3: CSVSEGAYEQYF; V: TRBV29-1
CDR3: CASKKSGTSGWEYEQYF; V: TRBV5-1
CDR3: CASSLGYRGDNEKLFF; V: TRBV7-6
CDR3: CASSLTGGPNQPQHF; V: TRBV5-1
CDR3: CAWSAGVGLGYTF; V: TRBV30
CDR3: CASSLRPGWMNTEAFF; V: TRBV5-6
CDR3: CASSSTGFDTEAFF; V: TRBV19